This TCR beta chain was captured by sequencing in a study of blood T cell repertoires in COVID-19 (dated by TCRdb to 2020 to 2022). For context, the study as a whole: The collaborator samples originated in the United States, Italy and Spain and spanned the acute and convalescent phases of COVID-19. A de-identified subject ID, COVID-19 status, age in years and sex were almost always included in the sample metadata. The samples were drawn from the first 160 participants of the ongoing ImmuneRACE study and from roughly 1,300 subjects provided by 6 global collaborators. The repertoires were released in a freely available public database intended as a resource for research on the immune response to SARS-CoV-2. The prospective study material was composed of cDNA or gDNA derived from T cells, B-cell-depleted T cells, or PBMCs. Where HLA class I and class II types were available, the types were taken from metadata supplied by the sample provider, not from assay-based typing. The dataset comprised deeply sampled blood TCRbeta repertoires from subjects exposed to, actively infected with, or recovered from COVID-19.

Points on this clone: This receptor's antigen is unknown. Per-base qualities were not stored, and no clone one base away is much larger.

The CDR3 covers 13 residues, taking in both the cysteine and the phenylalanine. Of all the DNA, just the CDR3 is kept, 39 bases in frame from base 1. V is shortened by 4 bases, J by 5 bases, and the region joining them spans 14 bases. CDR1 DFQATT and CDR2 SNEGSKA were looked up in the germline V gene (reference sequence). The immunoSEQ Assay, a bias-controlled multiplex PCR, was used to amplify TCRbeta CDR3 regions from genomic DNA. In the authors' own workflow: Within the assay, amplification of reference gene primers was used to estimate how many nucleated cells each sample contained. To quantify the absolute abundance of each unique TCRbeta CDR3 rearrangement, sequence reads were collapsed and filtered. For each sample, productive Simpson clonality was calculated as the square root of Simpson's diversity index across productive rearrangements. Held by TCRdb, this immuneACCESS table contains in-frame sequences only and omits some clones. Under half of the omission traces to an unresolved V gene where checked; the cause of the rest is unknown. The DNA was the basis for D and trimming; V, J and clone size are from that table. For this sample the table gives just over 300,000 clones, of which 87% were detected only once. The ten largest account for less than 2.5% of the sample.

Overall results and qualifications from the work: How much clinical and demographic metadata was included differed by source and by participant, and the metadata was provided uncurated.

Collaborating institutions collected whole blood in K2EDTA tubes following their own protocols. For TCRbeta analysis, collaborators shipped samples as frozen whole blood, isolated PBMCs, or DNA extracted from either of those sample types. The origin of this receptor is a man aged 18 to 29 with active or convalescent COVID-19. The sample comprised peripheral blood. The chain is made from TRBV20-1 and TRBJ2-5; the D segment could be TRBD2, given 5 matching bases. The DNA is as follows: TGCAGTGCTAATGAAGGGTGGAGGGAGACCCAGTACTTC. Its translation is CSANEGWRETQYF.